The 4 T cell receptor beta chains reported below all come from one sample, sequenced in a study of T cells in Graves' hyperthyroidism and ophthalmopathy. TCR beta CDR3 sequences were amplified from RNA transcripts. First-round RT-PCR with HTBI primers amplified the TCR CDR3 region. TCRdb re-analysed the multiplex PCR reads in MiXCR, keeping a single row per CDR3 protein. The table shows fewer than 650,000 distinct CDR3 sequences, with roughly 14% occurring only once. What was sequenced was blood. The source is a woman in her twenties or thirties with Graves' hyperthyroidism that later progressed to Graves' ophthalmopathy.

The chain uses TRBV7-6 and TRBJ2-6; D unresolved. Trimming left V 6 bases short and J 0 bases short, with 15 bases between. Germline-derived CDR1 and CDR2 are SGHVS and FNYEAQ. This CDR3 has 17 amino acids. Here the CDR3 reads CASSLIPHSSGANVLTF. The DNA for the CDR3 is TGTGCCAGCAGTCTAATCCCCCACAGCTCTGGGGCCAACGTCCTGACTTTC.

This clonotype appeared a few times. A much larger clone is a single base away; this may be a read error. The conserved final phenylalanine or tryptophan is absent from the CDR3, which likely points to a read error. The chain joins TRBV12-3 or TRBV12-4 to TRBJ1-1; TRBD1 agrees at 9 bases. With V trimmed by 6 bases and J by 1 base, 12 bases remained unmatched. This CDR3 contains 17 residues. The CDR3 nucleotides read TGTGCCAGCAGCCCCGGGACAGGGCATTTCCAGAACACTGAAGCTTTCTCT. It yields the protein CASSPGTGHFQNTEAFS.

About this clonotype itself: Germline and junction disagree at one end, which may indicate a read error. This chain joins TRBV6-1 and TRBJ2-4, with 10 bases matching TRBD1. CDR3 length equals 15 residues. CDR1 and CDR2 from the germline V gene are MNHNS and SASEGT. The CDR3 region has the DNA TGTGCCGGCAGTGGGCTGGGGACAGGGGACACTATTCAGTACTTC. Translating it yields CAGSGLGTGDTIQYF.

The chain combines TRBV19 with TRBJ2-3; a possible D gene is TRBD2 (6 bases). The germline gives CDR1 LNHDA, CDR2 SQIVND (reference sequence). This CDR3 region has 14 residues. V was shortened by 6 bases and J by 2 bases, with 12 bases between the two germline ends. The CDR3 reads CASRRAGPTDTQYF. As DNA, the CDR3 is TGTGCCAGTAGACGAGCGGGCCCCACAGATACGCAGTATTTT.